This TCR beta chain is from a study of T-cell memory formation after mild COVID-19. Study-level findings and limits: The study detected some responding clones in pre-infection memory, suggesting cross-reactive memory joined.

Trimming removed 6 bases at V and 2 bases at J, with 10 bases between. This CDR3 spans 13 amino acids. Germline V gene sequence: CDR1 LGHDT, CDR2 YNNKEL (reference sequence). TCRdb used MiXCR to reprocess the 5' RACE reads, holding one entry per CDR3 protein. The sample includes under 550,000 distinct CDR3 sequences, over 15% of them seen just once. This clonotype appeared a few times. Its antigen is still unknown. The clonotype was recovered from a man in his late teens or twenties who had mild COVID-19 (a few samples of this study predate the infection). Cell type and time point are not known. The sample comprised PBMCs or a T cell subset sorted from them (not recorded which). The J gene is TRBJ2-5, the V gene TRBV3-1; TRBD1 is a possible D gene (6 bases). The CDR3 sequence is CASRSRGQETQYF. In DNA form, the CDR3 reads TGTGCCAGCAGAAGTAGGGGGCAAGAGACCCAGTACTTC.